Below, one T cell receptor beta chain is given with its context. Using immunoSEQ multiplex PCR, the repertoire was profiled, and TCRdb retains in-frame clones only, with some absent. Of approximately 62,000 clones in the sample, approximately 80% were seen once. CDR3 length equals 14 residues. V lost 4 bases, J lost 1 base, and 11 bases lay in between. Germline assignment: CDR1 SGHRS and CDR2 YFSETQ. The source of the sample is a study of blood T cell repertoires in COVID-19. Looking at the study overall: Acute and convalescent COVID-19 specimens originated in the United States, Italy and Spain.

The receptor's source is a woman between 45 and 60 years old with active or convalescent COVID-19. This rearrangement joins TRBV5-1 to TRBJ1-2, with D uncertain. The sample comprised peripheral blood. CDR3 amino acids: CASSRTDNNYGYTF. CDR3 bases: TGCGCCAGCAGCCGAACCGACAATAACTATGGCTACACCTTC.